This T cell receptor beta chain was documented in a study of T cell responses to AZD1222 COVID-19 vaccine. The V end was cut by 0 bases, the J end by 1 base, with 10 bases between. Germline CDR1 and CDR2: LGHNA and YSLEER. CDR3 length: 15 amino acids. Produced via immunoSEQ multiplex PCR; TCRdb's table is partial and in-frame only. The sample lists almost 95,000 clones; around 85% were seen once. This TCR came from an adult who received the AZD1222 COVID-19 vaccine. The source was peripheral blood, collected 28 days after the second AZD1222 dose. The V call is TRBV4-3, the J call TRBJ2-7; maybe TRBD1 (6 bases). CDR3 sequence reads: CASSQETTGSYEQYF. In nucleotides, the CDR3 is TGCGCCAGCAGCCAAGAAACTACAGGGTCCTACGAGCAGTACTTC.